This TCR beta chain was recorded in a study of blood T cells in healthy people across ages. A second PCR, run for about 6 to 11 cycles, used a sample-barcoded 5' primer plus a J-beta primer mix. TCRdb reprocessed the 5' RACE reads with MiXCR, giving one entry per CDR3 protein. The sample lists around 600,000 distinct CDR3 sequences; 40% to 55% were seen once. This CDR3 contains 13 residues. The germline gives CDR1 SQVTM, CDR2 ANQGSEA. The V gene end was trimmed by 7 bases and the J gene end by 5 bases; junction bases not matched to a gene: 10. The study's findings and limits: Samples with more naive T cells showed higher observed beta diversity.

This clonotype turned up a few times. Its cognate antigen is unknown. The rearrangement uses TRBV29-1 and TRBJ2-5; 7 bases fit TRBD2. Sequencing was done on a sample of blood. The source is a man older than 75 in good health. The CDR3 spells CSATWSSGETQYF. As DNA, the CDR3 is TGCAGCGCCACTTGGTCTAGCGGCGAGACCCAGTACTTC.